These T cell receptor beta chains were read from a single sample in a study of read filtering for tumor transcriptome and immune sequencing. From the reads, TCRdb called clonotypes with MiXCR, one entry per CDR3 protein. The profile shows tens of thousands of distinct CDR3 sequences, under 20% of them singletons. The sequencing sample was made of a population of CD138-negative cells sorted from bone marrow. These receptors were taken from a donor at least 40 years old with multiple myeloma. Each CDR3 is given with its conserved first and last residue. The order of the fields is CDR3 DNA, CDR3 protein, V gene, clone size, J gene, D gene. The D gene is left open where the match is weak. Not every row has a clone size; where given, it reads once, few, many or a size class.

CDR3 DNA: TGTGCCAGCAGCTTTGGGGGCACTAACTATGACTACACCTTC; CDR3 protein: CASSFGGTNYDYTF; V gene: TRBV7-2; clone size: .; J gene: TRBJ1-2; D gene: .
CDR3 DNA: TGCGCCAAAACAGGAAATAAGGGAAAACTGTTTTTT; CDR3 protein: CAKTGNKGKLFF; V gene: TRBV23-1; clone size: few; J gene: TRBJ1-4; D gene: .
CDR3 DNA: TGTGCCACCAGTCGTGGGGGGGGGAATAGCAATCAGCCCCAGCATTTT; CDR3 protein: CATSRGGGNSNQPQHF; V gene: TRBV24-1; clone size: few; J gene: TRBJ1-5; D gene: .
CDR3 DNA: TGCGCCAGCAGCCCGGACCCTCGGGGCCATGAGCAGTTCTTC; CDR3 protein: CASSPDPRGHEQFF; V gene: TRBV5-1; clone size: many; J gene: TRBJ2-1; D gene: .
CDR3 DNA: TGCAGCGCTCGAGCGGAAGGGACGAACACCGGGGAGCTGTTTTTT; CDR3 protein: CSARAEGTNTGELFF; V gene: TRBV29-1; clone size: .; J gene: TRBJ2-2; D gene: .
CDR3 DNA: TGTGCCAGCAGGCCGCGGTATAGCAATCAGCCCCAGCATTTT; CDR3 protein: CASRPRYSNQPQHF; V gene: TRBV6-7; clone size: many; J gene: TRBJ1-5; D gene: .
CDR3 DNA: TGTGCCAGCAGCCAAGCAGGGGGCAGATCGAACACCGGGGAGCTGTTTTTT; CDR3 protein: CASSQAGGRSNTGELFF; V gene: TRBV3-1; clone size: many; J gene: TRBJ2-2; D gene: TRBD1
CDR3 DNA: TGCGCCAGCAGCTTGGTTAATGGGGGGGGCGAAAGGGCCTACAATGAGCAGTTCTTC; CDR3 protein: CASSLVNGGGERAYNEQFF; V gene: TRBV5-1; clone size: many; J gene: TRBJ2-1; D gene: .
CDR3 DNA: TGTGCCAGCAGCCAAGATATTGTGGCCGTGCAGTTCTTC; CDR3 protein: CASSQDIVAVQFF; V gene: TRBV4-1; clone size: many; J gene: TRBJ2-1; D gene: .
CDR3 DNA: TGCAGTGCTAGATCCAGGGCCGGAGGGGAGCTGTTTTTT; CDR3 protein: CSARSRAGGELFF; V gene: TRBV20-1; clone size: few; J gene: TRBJ2-2; D gene: .
CDR3 DNA: TGTGCCAGTAGGAACCGGGGCGGGATCACAGATACGCAGTATTTT; CDR3 protein: CASRNRGGITDTQYF; V gene: TRBV19; clone size: many; J gene: TRBJ2-3; D gene: .
CDR3 DNA: TGCAGTGTTTTCCGGCGGGGGGGGAATACGCAGTATTTT; CDR3 protein: CSVFRRGGNTQYF; V gene: TRBV20-1; clone size: many; J gene: TRBJ2-3; D gene: TRBD2
CDR3 DNA: TGCAGTGGGGCATCCGGCAATCAGCCCCAGCATTTT; CDR3 protein: CSGASGNQPQHF; V gene: TRBV20-1; clone size: .; J gene: TRBJ1-5; D gene: .
CDR3 DNA: TGTGCCAGCACCTCCTCTTGGGACAGGGGTTTAGTGCAGTTCTTC; CDR3 protein: CASTSSWDRGLVQFF; V gene: TRBV5-5; clone size: many; J gene: TRBJ2-1; D gene: TRBD1
CDR3 DNA: TGCGCCAGCAGCGCTGACACCAGGTCGGGTTCACCCCTCCACTTT; CDR3 protein: CASSADTRSGSPLHF; V gene: TRBV5-1; clone size: many; J gene: TRBJ1-6; D gene: .
CDR3 DNA: TGTGCCAGCAGCACGGACCCGGGTGAAAAACTGTTTTTT; CDR3 protein: CASSTDPGEKLFF; V gene: TRBV11-2; clone size: many; J gene: TRBJ1-4; D gene: .
CDR3 DNA: TGCAGTGCTAGGGGGGGGGGGACTGAAAAACTGTTTTTT; CDR3 protein: CSARGGGTEKLFF; V gene: TRBV20-1; clone size: many; J gene: TRBJ1-4; D gene: .
CDR3 DNA: TGCGCCAGCAGCTTGGCGCAGGGGGCGCTTAATGAGCAGTTCTTC; CDR3 protein: CASSLAQGALNEQFF; V gene: TRBV5-1; clone size: many; J gene: TRBJ2-1; D gene: TRBD1
CDR3 DNA: TGTGCCAGCAGCCGTTCCGACGCCTACGAGCAGTACTTC; CDR3 protein: CASSRSDAYEQYF; V gene: TRBV5-6; clone size: .; J gene: TRBJ2-7; D gene: .
CDR3 DNA: TGTGCCAGCCTGGGGGGGGCTCCTGAAGCTTTCTTT; CDR3 protein: CASLGGAPEAFF; V gene: TRBV18; clone size: many; J gene: TRBJ1-1; D gene: .
CDR3 DNA: TGCGCCAGCAGCTTGGAGGTGGGAATCGGCGAGCAGTACTTC; CDR3 protein: CASSLEVGIGEQYF; V gene: TRBV5-1; clone size: many; J gene: TRBJ2-7; D gene: .
CDR3 DNA: TGTGCCAGCAGCCTACTTGAGACGGCCTATGGCTACACCTTC; CDR3 protein: CASSLLETAYGYTF; V gene: TRBV3-1; clone size: few; J gene: TRBJ1-2; D gene: .
CDR3 DNA: TGCGCCAGCAGCTTCCGCCCCGGGCCTAGCGGTGGAGAGACCCAGTACTTC; CDR3 protein: CASSFRPGPSGGETQYF; V gene: TRBV5-1; clone size: many; J gene: TRBJ2-5; D gene: TRBD2
CDR3 DNA: TGTGCCTGGAGTGTAATCTATGAGCAGTTCTTC; CDR3 protein: CAWSVIYEQFF; V gene: TRBV30; clone size: many; J gene: TRBJ2-1; D gene: .
CDR3 DNA: TGTGCCAGTTGCCCCGGGACTAAAGCCACAGATACGCAGTATTTT; CDR3 protein: CASCPGTKATDTQYF; V gene: TRBV19; clone size: many; J gene: TRBJ2-3; D gene: TRBD2
CDR3 DNA: TGTGCCAGCAGCTTATTGGGCGGGAACACCGGGGAGCTGTTTTTT; CDR3 protein: CASSLLGGNTGELFF; V gene: TRBV7-8; clone size: many; J gene: TRBJ2-2; D gene: .
CDR3 DNA: TGTGCCAGCATTCCTAGAGGGTACGAGCAGTACTTC; CDR3 protein: CASIPRGYEQYF; V gene: TRBV12-3/TRBV12-4; clone size: .; J gene: TRBJ2-7; D gene: .
CDR3 DNA: TGTGCCAGCTCACCTACTTCAGGGGGGGGCCTCCGATTGTATGAGCAGTTCTTC; CDR3 protein: CASSPTSGGGLRLYEQFF; V gene: TRBV18; clone size: many; J gene: TRBJ2-1; D gene: .
CDR3 DNA: TGTGCCAGCAGCCAAGCCACTGAAGCTTTCTTT; CDR3 protein: CASSQATEAFF; V gene: TRBV3-1; clone size: many; J gene: TRBJ1-1; D gene: .
CDR3 DNA: TGTGCCAGCAGCCTGACGGTCCGAGAGACCCAGTACTTC; CDR3 protein: CASSLTVRETQYF; V gene: TRBV28; clone size: many; J gene: TRBJ2-5; D gene: .
CDR3 DNA: TGTGCCTTACAGGCCGGTGGTAGGGGTAGCAATCAGCCCCAGCATTTT; CDR3 protein: CALQAGGRGSNQPQHF; V gene: TRBV30; clone size: once; J gene: TRBJ1-5; D gene: .
CDR3 DNA: TGCGCCAGCACCCAAGCCCTGAACACTGAAGCTTTCTTT; CDR3 protein: CASTQALNTEAFF; V gene: TRBV5-1; clone size: many; J gene: TRBJ1-1; D gene: .
CDR3 DNA: TGTGCCAGCAGCTTCAGCGCAGGGTCGAAGACCCAGTACTTC; CDR3 protein: CASSFSAGSKTQYF; V gene: TRBV11-3; clone size: many; J gene: TRBJ2-5; D gene: .
CDR3 DNA: TGTGCCAGCACCTCCCAGGCAGGGGCGAACACCGGGGAGCTGTTTTTT; CDR3 protein: CASTSQAGANTGELFF; V gene: TRBV7-6; clone size: many; J gene: TRBJ2-2; D gene: .
CDR3 DNA: TGTGCCAGCAGCTTACCCGCAGGGTCCTATAATGAGCAGTTCTTC; CDR3 protein: CASSLPAGSYNEQFF; V gene: TRBV11-2; clone size: many; J gene: TRBJ2-1; D gene: .
CDR3 DNA: TGTGCCTGGAGCACGGGGGGGGGGACCGAAACGGGTGAGCAGTTCTTC; CDR3 protein: CAWSTGGGTETGEQFF; V gene: TRBV30; clone size: few; J gene: TRBJ2-1; D gene: TRBD2
CDR3 DNA: TGTGCCAGCAGTTTCTGGAAGCGGGGGATGGCGAACACCGGGGAGCTGTTTTTT; CDR3 protein: CASSFWKRGMANTGELFF; V gene: TRBV28; clone size: many; J gene: TRBJ2-2; D gene: TRBD2
CDR3 DNA: TGTGCCAGCAGGGGGGTGGATGAAAAACTGTTTTTT; CDR3 protein: CASRGVDEKLFF; V gene: TRBV2; clone size: few; J gene: TRBJ1-4; D gene: .
CDR3 DNA: TGTGCCAGCAGCCAAGATCCGGGACTAGCGGGGGGGCGACACAATGAGCAGTTCTTC; CDR3 protein: CASSQDPGLAGGRHNEQFF; V gene: TRBV3-1; clone size: medium-sized; J gene: TRBJ2-1; D gene: TRBD2
CDR3 DNA: TGTGCCAGTAGTGGCCGGGACAGGGGGTACCAAGAGACCCAGTACTTC; CDR3 protein: CASSGRDRGYQETQYF; V gene: TRBV19; clone size: few; J gene: TRBJ2-5; D gene: TRBD1
CDR3 DNA: TGTGCCAGCAGCTTAGGGGTTCTCACCGGGGAGCTGTTTTTT; CDR3 protein: CASSLGVLTGELFF; V gene: TRBV7-9; clone size: many; J gene: TRBJ2-2; D gene: .
CDR3 DNA: TGTGCCAGCAGCTCCGAGGTGTCCAATGAGCAGTTCTTC; CDR3 protein: CASSSEVSNEQFF; V gene: TRBV7-9; clone size: many; J gene: TRBJ2-1; D gene: .
CDR3 DNA: TGTGCCAGCAGCTTTGAGACGGCGTACCAAGAGACCCAGTACTTC; CDR3 protein: CASSFETAYQETQYF; V gene: TRBV7-2; clone size: many; J gene: TRBJ2-5; D gene: .
CDR3 DNA: TGTGCCACAGGGGTCCAAGAGACCCAGTACTTC; CDR3 protein: CATGVQETQYF; V gene: TRBV7-9; clone size: many; J gene: TRBJ2-5; D gene: .
CDR3 DNA: TGTGCCAGTAGCAGGGACTTATCCTACGAGCAGTACTTC; CDR3 protein: CASSRDLSYEQYF; V gene: TRBV19; clone size: many; J gene: TRBJ2-7; D gene: .
CDR3 DNA: TGCAGTGCTAGAAAAAGCGGGGGGCCCATCAGCTCCTACAATGAGCAGTTCTTC; CDR3 protein: CSARKSGGPISSYNEQFF; V gene: TRBV20-1; clone size: many; J gene: TRBJ2-1; D gene: TRBD2
CDR3 DNA: TGCGCCAGCAGCTTGGATGGAGGTCGGTCCGAGACCCAGTACTTC; CDR3 protein: CASSLDGGRSETQYF; V gene: TRBV5-1; clone size: .; J gene: TRBJ2-5; D gene: .
CDR3 DNA: TGTGCCAGCAGCCCCCGGGGAGGGACCTACGAGCAGTACTTC; CDR3 protein: CASSPRGGTYEQYF; V gene: TRBV3-1; clone size: many; J gene: TRBJ2-7; D gene: TRBD2
CDR3 DNA: TGCAGTGCTAGAGAGATTGAGCTACGGAACCAAGAGACCCAGTACTTC; CDR3 protein: CSAREIELRNQETQYF; V gene: TRBV20-1; clone size: many; J gene: TRBJ2-5; D gene: .
CDR3 DNA: TGTGCCAGCAGCTCTGACCCGGGAGAGACCCAGTACTTC; CDR3 protein: CASSSDPGETQYF; V gene: TRBV7-3; clone size: many; J gene: TRBJ2-5; D gene: .
CDR3 DNA: TGTGCCACCAGTGATTTAAAGGCAATCTCCTACAATGAGCAGTTCTTC; CDR3 protein: CATSDLKAISYNEQFF; V gene: TRBV24-1; clone size: .; J gene: TRBJ2-1; D gene: .
CDR3 DNA: TGTGCCAGCAGCCTCCGACAGGGTGGTCAGCCCCAGCATTTT; CDR3 protein: CASSLRQGGQPQHF; V gene: TRBV3-1; clone size: .; J gene: TRBJ1-5; D gene: TRBD1
CDR3 DNA: TGTGCCAGCAGCACCGAGGTGGCAGGGCAGGCAGATACGCAGTATTTT; CDR3 protein: CASSTEVAGQADTQYF; V gene: TRBV7-8; clone size: many; J gene: TRBJ2-3; D gene: .
CDR3 DNA: TGTGCCAGCAGGCCCCCAGGACTAGCGTTGGATACGCAGTATTTT; CDR3 protein: CASRPPGLALDTQYF; V gene: TRBV12-3/TRBV12-4; clone size: many; J gene: TRBJ2-3; D gene: TRBD2
CDR3 DNA: TGCAGTGTAGGCTCAGGCTACAGCAATCAGCCCCAGCATTTT; CDR3 protein: CSVGSGYSNQPQHF; V gene: TRBV20-1; clone size: once; J gene: TRBJ1-5; D gene: .
CDR3 DNA: TGTGCCAGCAGCTCACCCCGACAGGGGCCCACAGATACGCAGTATTTT; CDR3 protein: CASSSPRQGPTDTQYF; V gene: TRBV3-1; clone size: many; J gene: TRBJ2-3; D gene: TRBD1
CDR3 DNA: TGCAGCGTTGAAACCGGGTTTGGGGTGAACACCGGGGAGCTGTTTTTT; CDR3 protein: CSVETGFGVNTGELFF; V gene: TRBV29-1; clone size: many; J gene: TRBJ2-2; D gene: .
CDR3 DNA: TGCAGTGCTAGGCAAACAGGGGCCTCCAATCAGCCCCAGCATTTT; CDR3 protein: CSARQTGASNQPQHF; V gene: TRBV20-1; clone size: .; J gene: TRBJ1-5; D gene: TRBD1
CDR3 DNA: TGTGCCAGCAGTAGGACAGTCTACGAGCAGTACTTC; CDR3 protein: CASSRTVYEQYF; V gene: TRBV2; clone size: many; J gene: TRBJ2-7; D gene: .